Given below is one TCR beta chain in context. Trimming took off 5 bases at V and 3 bases at J, with 4 bases between the two ends. Germline lookup yields CDR1 SEHNR and CDR2 FQNEAQ (reference sequence). CDR3 length: 11 residues. These data belong to a study of blood T cell repertoires in COVID-19. Study context: Sites in the United States, Italy and Spain provided acute and convalescent COVID-19 samples. T cells, B-cell-depleted T cells, or PBMCs supplied cDNA or gDNA.

As handled by the study authors: Scientists estimated how many nucleated cells there were by amplifying reference gene primers. Some clones are missing from TCRdb's copy, which holds only in-frame ones; the method was immunoSEQ multiplex PCR. Clone size and V and J calls were adopted from that table, with D and trimming inferred from the DNA. The sample includes roughly 340,000 clones, 75% to 90% seen only once; the top ten take roughly 1%. Donors were grouped by their self-reported clinical history. Sequencing input: PBMCs or T cells enriched from blood (not recorded which). The sequence came from a man aged 18 to 30 who had recovered from COVID-19. V usage is TRBV7-9 and J usage is TRBJ1-1; D gene unclear. Here the CDR3 DNA reads TGTGCCAGCAGCACGGACACTGAAGCTTTCTTT. Translating gives CASSTDTEAFF.